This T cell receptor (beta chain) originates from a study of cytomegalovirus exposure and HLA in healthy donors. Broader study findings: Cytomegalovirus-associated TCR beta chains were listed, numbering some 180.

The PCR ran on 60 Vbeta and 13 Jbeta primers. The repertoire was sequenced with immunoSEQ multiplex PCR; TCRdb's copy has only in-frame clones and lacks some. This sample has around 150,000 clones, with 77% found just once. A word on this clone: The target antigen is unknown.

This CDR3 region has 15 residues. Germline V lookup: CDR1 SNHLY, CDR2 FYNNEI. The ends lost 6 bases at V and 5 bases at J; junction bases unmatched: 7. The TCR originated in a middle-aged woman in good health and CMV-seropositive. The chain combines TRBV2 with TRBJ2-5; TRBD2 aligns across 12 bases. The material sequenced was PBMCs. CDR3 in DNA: TGTGCCAGCAGGAAACTAGCGGGGGGTGGGGAGACCCAGTACTTC. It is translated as CASRKLAGGGETQYF.